The 30 T cell receptor beta chains below were found in one sample sequenced in a study of shared T cell receptors in the human thymus. Repertoires were generated with immunoSEQ multiplex PCR, while TCRdb's copy carries only in-frame clones and drops some. This table holds approximately 760,000 clones, around 85% found once. These data are also associated with another study on human thymus T cells.

Sequences were obtained from thymocytes. These receptors were obtained from a girl under three years old with a congenital heart defect.

The rearrangement uses TRBV14 and TRBJ1-5, with D unclear. V was trimmed by 6 bases and J by 7 bases, leaving 16 bases between them. CDR1 and CDR2 (germline): SGHDN, FVKESK. This CDR3 is 14 amino acids long. Here the CDR3 DNA reads TGTGCCAGCAGTCGAGGACGGGGAATACAGCCCCAGCATTTT. As protein: CASSRGRGIQPQHF.

This clone has a handful of counts. The chain links TRBV18 to TRBJ1-2; tentatively, D is TRBD1 (6 bases). From germline, CDR1 is KGHSH and CDR2 LQKENI. The CDR3 runs to 13 residues. Trimming left V 4 bases short and J 2 bases short, with 8 bases between. The CDR3 region is CASSLGQNYGYTF. For the CDR3, the DNA is TGTGCCAGCTCACTCGGACAGAACTATGGCTACACCTTC.

The chain is built from TRBV5-1 and TRBJ2-5; D may be TRBD2 (6 bases). V was clipped by 0 bases and J by 1 base, with 22 bases between them. Germline V gene sequence: CDR1 SGHRS, CDR2 YFSETQ. This CDR3 spans 19 amino acids. CDR3 coding DNA: TGCGCCAGCAGCTTGGGGCCTTTTGACGGGGGAACACTCCAAGAGACCCAGTACTTC. Encoded protein: CASSLGPFDGGTLQETQYF.

The V call is TRBV7-6, the J call TRBJ2-7, with 11 bases matching TRBD1. Germline V gene data show CDR1 as SGHVS and CDR2 as FNYEAQ. The CDR3 contains 16 residues. J gave up 3 bases and V 5 bases, and 9 bases lay outside the gene matches. The DNA for the CDR3 is TGTGCCAGCAGCCCCAGGGCGGGGACAGGGGGCTACGAGCAGTACTTC. Protein: CASSPRAGTGGYEQYF.

J is TRBJ1-6 and V is TRBV27; 11 bases are a match to TRBD1. This CDR3 has 15 residues. V lost 3 bases, J lost 7 bases, and 2 bases stayed unmatched. The germline V gene encodes CDR1 MNHEY and CDR2 SMNVEV (reference sequence). In nucleotides, the CDR3 is TGTGCCAGCAGTTTCGGACAGGGGGCCAATTCACCCCTCCACTTT. Protein sequence: CASSFGQGANSPLHF.

This clone was observed a handful of times. V usage is TRBV6-5 and J usage is TRBJ1-5; perhaps TRBD1 as D (6 bases). This CDR3 has 13 residues. In germline, CDR1 is MNHEY, CDR2 SVGAGI. The germline V and J ends were trimmed by 6 bases and 3 bases, with 9 bases remaining between them. The DNA of the CDR3 is TGTGCCAGCAGCAGGACAGTCAATCAGCCCCAGCATTTT. This translates into CASSRTVNQPQHF.

This clone occurred a few times. The chain recombines TRBV27 with TRBJ2-1; perhaps TRBD2 as D (6 bases). This CDR3 is built from 16 residues. CDR1 is MNHEY and CDR2 is SMNVEV in the germline V gene (reference sequence). The V and J ends lost 8 bases and 0 bases respectively, with 17 bases between them. The CDR3 coding sequence is TGTGCCAGCGAATCCGCTGGCGGGGCCTCCTACAATGAGCAGTTCTTC. Protein: CASESAGGASYNEQFF.

In DNA, the CDR3 is TGTGCCAGCAGTCCCACCAGGGGGGATGAAAAACTGTTTTTT. Translating it yields CASSPTRGDEKLFF. The J gene is TRBJ1-4, the V gene TRBV28, with 7 positions matching TRBD1. CDR1 is MDHEN, CDR2 SYDVKM, per germline. V shed 5 bases and J 6 bases; nucleotides not matched to a gene: 6. The CDR3 consists of 14 residues.

The chain combines TRBV7-9 with TRBJ1-3; 7 bases agree with TRBD1. Germline loops: CDR1 SEHNR, CDR2 FQNEAQ (reference sequence). The junction had 10 bases not matched to a gene; V was cut back by 1 base and J by 4 bases. The CDR3 totals 17 residues. For the CDR3, the DNA is TGTGCCAGCAGCTTAGACGGACAGGTCGGGGCGGGAAACACCATATATTTT. Its protein product is CASSLDGQVGAGNTIYF.

The chain employs TRBV11-2 and TRBJ1-2; D may be TRBD1 (5 bases). The CDR3 contains 14 residues. Germline-derived CDR1 and CDR2 are SGHAT and FQNNGV. The V end lost 5 bases, the J end lost 4 bases, and 14 bases lay between the germline ends. As DNA, the CDR3 is TGTGCCAGCAGCCTCCCAGCAGGGCCCTATGGCTACACCTTC. Its protein is CASSLPAGPYGYTF.

This chain joins TRBV11-2 and TRBJ1-5, with TRBD1 matching 10 bases. This CDR3 contains 14 residues. V lost 3 bases and J lost 7; bases outside the gene matches: 3. From germline, CDR1 is SGHAT and CDR2 FQNNGV. The CDR3 DNA is TGTGCCAGCAGCTTGGGACAGGGGAAACAGCCCCAGCATTTT. Translating it yields CASSLGQGKQPQHF.

The chain has TRBV14 and TRBJ2-7, with D unclear. The CDR3 is 13 residues long. The V and J ends lost 4 bases and 0 bases respectively, with 7 bases between them. Germline CDR1 and CDR2: SGHDN and FVKESK. The CDR3 sequence is CASSPPSSYEQYF. CDR3 nucleotides: TGTGCCAGCAGCCCTCCGTCCTCCTACGAGCAGTACTTC.

This rearrangement joins TRBV7-2 to TRBJ1-2, with 8 bases lining up with TRBD1. J lost 4 bases, V lost 4 bases, and 14 bases had no gene match. Germline lookup yields CDR1 SGHTA and CDR2 FQGNSA. This CDR3 contains 17 residues. CDR3 protein: CASSSPPTGAESYGYTF. In nucleotides, the CDR3 is TGTGCCAGCAGCTCCCCCCCGACAGGGGCCGAATCCTATGGCTACACCTTC.

V usage is TRBV6-1 and J usage is TRBJ2-3, with 8 bases lining up with TRBD2. Germline loops: CDR1 MNHNS, CDR2 SASEGT. V dropped 7 bases and J dropped 5; count of bases not matched to a gene: 11. This CDR3 region has 15 residues. The CDR3 reads CASILGLEFRDTQYF. CDR3 bases: TGTGCCAGCATCCTGGGACTAGAATTTCGAGATACGCAGTATTTT.

The chain has TRBV11-2 and TRBJ1-1, with D possibly being TRBD1 (5 bases). Trimming pared 4 bases from V and 10 bases from J, leaving 28 bases between. The V gene's germline CDR1 is SGHAT and CDR2 FQNNGV. The CDR3 contains 17 residues. CDR3 nucleotides: TGTGCCAGCAGCTCTCGGCGGGGGGGGTACCCTAATGAGGGAGCTTTCTTT. Protein sequence: CASSSRRGGYPNEGAFF. The full variable domain, with the rest looked up from reference TRBV11-2 and TRBJ1-1, is EAGVAQSPRYKIIEKRQSVAFWCNPISGHATLYWYQQILGQGPKLLIQFQNNGVVDDSQLPKDRFSAERLKGVDSTLKIQPAKLEDSAVYLCASSSRRGGYPNEGAFFGQGTRLTVV.

CDR3 region: CASSDGDSPYGYTF. The CDR3 nucleotides read TGCGCCAGCAGTGACGGGGACTCCCCCTATGGCTACACCTTC. The chain is built from TRBV10-2 and TRBJ1-2; maybe TRBD1 (5 bases). Germline CDR1 and CDR2: WSHSY and SAAADI. The CDR3 is made up of 14 amino acids. V gave up 3 bases and J gave up 4 bases, with 12 bases separating them.

The CDR3 DNA is TGTGCCAGCACCCCCCACCGACAGATTAATCAGCCCCAGCATTTT. This codes for CASTPHRQINQPQHF. The chain combines TRBV28 with TRBJ1-5, with D maybe TRBD1 (5 bases). The CDR3 contains 15 residues. V was clipped by 7 bases and J by 4 bases, with 17 bases between them. Germline assignment: CDR1 MDHEN and CDR2 SYDVKM. Together with reference TRBV28 and TRBJ1-5, the CDR3 gives the full variable domain: DVKVTQSSRYLVKRTGEKVFLECVQDMDHENMFWYRQDPGLGLRLIYFSYDVKMKEKGDIPEGYSVSREKKERFSLILESASTNQTSMYLCASTPHRQINQPQHFGDGTRLSIL.

V and J are TRBV28 and TRBJ1-5; D might be TRBD1 (5 bases). With 6 bases removed from V and 9 bases from J, the gap between germline ends came to 30 bases. From germline, CDR1 is MDHEN and CDR2 SYDVKM. The CDR3 extends over 18 amino acids. CDR3 amino acids: CASSPRIQGPKGRRPQHF. The CDR3 nucleotides are TGTGCCAGCAGCCCTCGGATTCAGGGCCCAAAGGGGAGGAGGCCCCAGCATTTT.

The J gene is TRBJ2-2, the V gene TRBV7-8; no definite D call. This CDR3 is built from 19 residues. Trimming cost V 6 bases and J 3 bases, with 26 bases left between them. Germline assignment: CDR1 SGHVS and CDR2 FQNEAQ. CDR3 sequence reads: CASSNAPADLQTDTGELFF. The CDR3 DNA reads as TGTGCCAGCAGTAATGCCCCCGCGGATCTTCAAACGGACACCGGGGAGCTGTTTTTT.

This clone was detected only once. The chain couples TRBV4-2 to TRBJ2-1; 9 bases agree with TRBD2. Germline V gene data show CDR1 as LGHNA and CDR2 as YNFKEQ. This CDR3 is 16 amino acids long. V lost 4 bases to trimming and J lost 7 bases; unmatched junction nucleotides: 11. The CDR3 loop reads CASSPLGASGGNEQFF. CDR3 bases: TGTGCCAGCAGCCCGCTAGGGGCAAGCGGGGGGAATGAGCAGTTCTTC.

The CDR3 sequence is CASLRDRGSDEKLFF. CDR3 DNA sequence: TGTGCCAGCCTCAGGGACAGGGGAAGCGATGAAAAACTGTTTTTT. The chain is built from TRBV6-1 and TRBJ1-4; TRBD1 agrees at 10 bases. The CDR3 runs 15 residues. CDR1 and CDR2 from the germline V gene are MNHNS and SASEGT. The ends lost 8 bases at V and 6 bases at J; junction bases unmatched: 9.

The chain carries TRBV6-5 and TRBJ1-1; unclear D gene. This CDR3 comprises 14 residues. V was cut by 6 bases and J by 0 bases, with 11 bases left in between. Germline-derived CDR1 and CDR2 are MNHEY and SVGAGI. CDR3 sequence reads: CASRGDHLNTEAFF. Here the CDR3 DNA reads TGTGCCAGCAGAGGAGACCACTTGAACACTGAAGCTTTCTTT.

The chain uses TRBV10-3 and TRBJ1-2; 10 bases match TRBD1. Germline V lookup: CDR1 ENHRY, CDR2 SYGVKD. The CDR3 totals 13 residues. Trimming cost V 7 bases and J 5 bases; bases outside gene matches: 4. The CDR3 here is CAITRTGGYGYTF. The CDR3 bases are TGTGCCATCACCAGGACAGGGGGTTATGGCTACACCTTC.

This clone has just one count. The J gene is TRBJ1-1, the V gene TRBV6-6; the D is unclear. With 6 bases removed from V and 0 bases from J, the gap between germline ends came to 17 bases. CDR1 is MNHNY and CDR2 is SVGAGI in the germline V gene (reference sequence). This CDR3 contains 16 residues. CDR3 residues: CASSPSRHPLNTEAFF. In DNA, the CDR3 is TGTGCCAGCAGCCCATCCCGACACCCCCTGAACACTGAAGCTTTCTTT.

This chain uses TRBV5-4 with TRBJ2-2, with D tentatively TRBD1 (5 bases). CDR3 length: 15 amino acids. V lost 3 bases to trimming and J lost 5 bases, with 14 bases between them. The germline gives CDR1 SGHNT, CDR2 YYREEE (reference sequence). CDR3: CASSSTNQGTGELFF. CDR3 nucleotide sequence: TGTGCCAGCAGCTCCACTAATCAGGGAACCGGGGAGCTGTTTTTT.

The chain carries TRBV27 and TRBJ2-1; D is perhaps TRBD2 (5 bases). Trimming pared 5 bases from V and 6 bases from J, leaving 17 bases between. Germline CDR1 is MNHEY and CDR2 is SMNVEV (reference sequence). The CDR3 contains 15 residues. The CDR3 DNA is TGTGCCAGCAGTGCTAGCCCCTTTCGGGGCAATGAGCAGTTCTTC. Encoded protein: CASSASPFRGNEQFF.

The chain carries TRBV7-9 and TRBJ2-7; D gene ambiguous. Per the germline V gene, CDR1 is SEHNR and CDR2 is FQNEAQ (reference sequence). The CDR3 runs to 14 residues. Trimming pared 1 base from V and 0 bases from J, leaving 7 bases between. CDR3 in DNA: TGTGCCAGCAGCTTAGGGGCAGACTCCTACGAGCAGTACTTC. It encodes CASSLGADSYEQYF. Complete variable domain (other parts from reference TRBV7-9 and TRBJ2-7): DTGVSQNPRHKITKRGQNVTFRCDPISEHNRLYWYRQTLGQGPEFLTYFQNEAQLEKSRLLSDRFSAERPKGSFSTLEIQRTEQGDSAMYLCASSLGADSYEQYFGPGTRLTVT.

This clone appeared once. The rearrangement joins TRBV7-9 to TRBJ1-6; TRBD1 matches at 7 bases. The ends lost 6 bases at V and 8 bases at J; junction bases unmatched: 16. Germline V gene data show CDR1 as SEHNR and CDR2 as FQNEAQ (reference sequence). CDR3 length: 17 residues. The CDR3 nucleotides are TGTGCCAGCAGTATAAACAGGGGTTCAGGGAAGGATTCACCCCTCCACTTT. Encoded protein: CASSINRGSGKDSPLHF.

The chain employs TRBV30 and TRBJ2-3, with D unclear. Looked up from germline, CDR1 is GTSNPN and CDR2 is SVGIG (reference sequence). The CDR3 loop spans 13 amino acids. V was trimmed by 4 bases and J by 1 base, leaving 9 bases between them. This chain's CDR3 is CAWTGPRTDTQYF. Here the CDR3 DNA reads TGTGCCTGGACAGGCCCCCGCACAGATACGCAGTATTTT.

The chain carries TRBV10-2 and TRBJ1-1; 7 nucleotides agree with TRBD1. With 1 base clipped from V and 4 bases from J, the junction kept 6 bases outside the gene matches. Germline assignment: CDR1 WSHSY and CDR2 SAAADI. The CDR3 runs to 15 residues. The CDR3 region is CASSEFDRVGTEAFF. The CDR3 DNA reads TGCGCCAGCAGTGAGTTTGACAGGGTTGGCACTGAAGCTTTCTTT.